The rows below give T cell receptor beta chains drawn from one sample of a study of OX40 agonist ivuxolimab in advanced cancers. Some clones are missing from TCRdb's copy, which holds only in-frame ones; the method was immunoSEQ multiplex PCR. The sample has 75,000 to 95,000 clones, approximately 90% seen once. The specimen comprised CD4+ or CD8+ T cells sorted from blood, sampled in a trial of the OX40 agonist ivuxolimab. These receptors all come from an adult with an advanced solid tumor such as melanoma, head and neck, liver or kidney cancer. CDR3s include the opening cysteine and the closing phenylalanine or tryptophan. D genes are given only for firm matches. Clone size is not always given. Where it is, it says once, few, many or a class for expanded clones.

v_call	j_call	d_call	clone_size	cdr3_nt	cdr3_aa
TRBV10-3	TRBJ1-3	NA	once	TGTGCCATCAAGCCCCCTGGGGGAAACACCATATATTTT	CAIKPPGGNTIYF
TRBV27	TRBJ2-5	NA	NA	TGTGCCAGCAGTTTAGGTAGCGGAGAACAAGAGACCCAGTACTTC	CASSLGSGEQETQYF
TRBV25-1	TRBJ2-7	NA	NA	TGTGCCAGCATAAGCGGGTCCTCCTACGAGCAGTACTTC	CASISGSSYEQYF
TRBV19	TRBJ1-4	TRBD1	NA	TGTGCCAGTAATAAAAGGACAGGGGGAAATGAAAAACTGTTTTTT	CASNKRTGGNEKLFF
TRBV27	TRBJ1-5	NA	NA	TGTGCCAGCAGTAGCGGGAGGCTTCGCCAGCCCCAGCATTTT	CASSSGRLRQPQHF
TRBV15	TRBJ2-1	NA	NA	TGTGCCACCAGCCCAAGAAGTGGCGAGTCCTACAATGAGCAGTTCTTC	CATSPRSGESYNEQFF
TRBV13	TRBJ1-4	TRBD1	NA	TGTGCCAGCAGCTCGACAGGGTCTAATGAAAAACTGTTTTTT	CASSSTGSNEKLFF
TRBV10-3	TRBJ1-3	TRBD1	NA	TGTGCCATCAGTAAAGGGGGCAACTCTGGAAACACCATATATTTT	CAISKGGNSGNTIYF
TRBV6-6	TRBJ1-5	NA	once	TGTGCCAGCACCTATACCGGGACGTCTGGTAATCAGCCCCAGCATTTT	CASTYTGTSGNQPQHF
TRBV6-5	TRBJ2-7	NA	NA	TGTGCCAGCAGTCAAGGCTTCAGCTCCTACGAGCAGTACTTC	CASSQGFSSYEQYF
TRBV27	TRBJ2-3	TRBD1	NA	TGTGCCAGCAGTTTAGGCGGACAGGGTATAGATACGCAGTATTTT	CASSLGGQGIDTQYF
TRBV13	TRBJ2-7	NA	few	TGTGCCAGCTCCGACAGGAGCTCCTACGAGCAGTACTTC	CASSDRSSYEQYF
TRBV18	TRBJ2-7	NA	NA	TGTGCCAGCTCACAGGGGCATCGGAGCGAGCAGTACTTC	CASSQGHRSEQYF
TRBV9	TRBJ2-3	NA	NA	TGTGCCAGCAGCGTAGAGGGGGGACGGGGCACAGATACGCAGTATTTT	CASSVEGGRGTDTQYF
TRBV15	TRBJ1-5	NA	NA	TGTGCCACCAGCAGAGACAGGGACAATCAGCCCCAGCATTTT	CATSRDRDNQPQHF
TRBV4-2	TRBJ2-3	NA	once	TGTGCCAGCAGCCCAAACACAGATACGCAGTATTTT	CASSPNTDTQYF
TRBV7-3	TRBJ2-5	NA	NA	TGTGCCAGCAGCTTAGTTGCCGAAGAGACCCAGTACTTC	CASSLVAEETQYF
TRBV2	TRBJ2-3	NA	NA	TGTGCCAGCATTAGGGACGGACACACAGATACGCAGTATTTT	CASIRDGHTDTQYF
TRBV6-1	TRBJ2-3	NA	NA	TGTGCCAGCAGTGAGGGCCCCGGGCCAGATACGCAGTATTTT	CASSEGPGPDTQYF
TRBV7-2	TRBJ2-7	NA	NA	TGTGCCAGCAGCCCTTGGACTACCATGGAGCAGTACTTC	CASSPWTTMEQYF
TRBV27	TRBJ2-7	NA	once	TGTGCCAGCAGTTCCAATCGCGAGCAGTACTTC	CASSSNREQYF
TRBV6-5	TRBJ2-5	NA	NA	TGTGCCAGCAGCCTAGGGACGGGGGAAGAGACCCAGTACTTC	CASSLGTGEETQYF
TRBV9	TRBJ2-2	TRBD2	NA	TGTGCCAGCAGCGGATCGCGGGAGTTCGCGAACACCGGGGAGCTGTTTTTT	CASSGSREFANTGELFF
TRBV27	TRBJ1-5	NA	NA	TGTGCCAGCTCAGAGGGGATTAGCAATCAGCCCCAGCATTTT	CASSEGISNQPQHF
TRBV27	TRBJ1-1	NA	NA	TGTGCCAGCAGTTTACCAGGGCGGCACACTGAAGCTTTCTTT	CASSLPGRHTEAFF
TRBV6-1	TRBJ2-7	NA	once	TGTGCCAGCAGTGAAGCGCATATTAGCGGCTACGAGCAGTACTTC	CASSEAHISGYEQYF
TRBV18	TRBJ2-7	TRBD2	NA	TGTGCCAGCTCACGACCGACTAGCGGGTACGATCCTAGGGAGCAGTACTTC	CASSRPTSGYDPREQYF
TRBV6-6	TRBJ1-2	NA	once	TGTGCCAGCAGTTATTTGGGGACGGATTATGGCTACACCTTC	CASSYLGTDYGYTF
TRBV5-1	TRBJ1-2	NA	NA	TGCGCCAGCAGCTCCCTCGGGGGCGCAAACGGCTACACCTTC	CASSSLGGANGYTF
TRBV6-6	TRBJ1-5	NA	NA	TGTGCCAGCAGCCGCTTTAGGCAGGGTAGCAATCAGCCCCAGCATTTT	CASSRFRQGSNQPQHF
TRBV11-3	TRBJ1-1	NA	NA	TGTGCCAGCAGCTTAGAAGAGGGCACCGAGGCTTTCTTT	CASSLEEGTEAFF
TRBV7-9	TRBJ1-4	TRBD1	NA	TGTGCCAGCAGCTTAGGACAGGGAATCCTTAATGAAAAACTGTTTTTT	CASSLGQGILNEKLFF
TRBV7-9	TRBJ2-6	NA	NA	TGTGCCAGCAGCTCCCGGCAGACAGGCTTCAGGGGGGCCAACGTCCTGACTTTC	CASSSRQTGFRGANVLTF
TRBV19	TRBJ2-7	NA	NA	TGTGCCAGTAGTACAAATGGACAGCCCTACGAGCAGTACTTC	CASSTNGQPYEQYF
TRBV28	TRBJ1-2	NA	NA	TGTGCCAGCAGTTTAAATGGACAGCCCCCGAGAGGTTATGGCTACACCTTC	CASSLNGQPPRGYGYTF
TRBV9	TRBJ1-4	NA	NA	TGTGCCAGCAGCGTGACAGGCAAAAATGAAAAACTGTTTTTT	CASSVTGKNEKLFF
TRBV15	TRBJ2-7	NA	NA	TGTGCCACCAGCAGGCAGCGCGACGAGCAGTACTTC	CATSRQRDEQYF
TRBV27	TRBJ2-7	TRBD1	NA	TGTGCCAGCAGTCCGCTCTGGACAGGGGGCGAGCAGTACTTC	CASSPLWTGGEQYF
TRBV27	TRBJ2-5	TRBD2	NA	TGTGCCAGCAGTTTTACTTACCAGGGAGGGCGAGAGACCCAGTACTTC	CASSFTYQGGRETQYF
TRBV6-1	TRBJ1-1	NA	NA	TGTGCCAGCAGTACGGTTCCTGAAGCTTTCTTT	CASSTVPEAFF
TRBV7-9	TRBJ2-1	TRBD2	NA	TGTGCCAGCAGCTTATTAGCGGGAGGGCAACGCGAGCAGTTCTTC	CASSLLAGGQREQFF
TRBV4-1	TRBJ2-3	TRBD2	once	TGCGCCAGCAGCCAAGAACGCGGGACTAGGACAGATACGCAGTATTTT	CASSQERGTRTDTQYF
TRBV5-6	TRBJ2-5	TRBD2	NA	TGTGCCAGCAGACATGGGGGGGGAGAGACCCAGTACTTC	CASRHGGGETQYF
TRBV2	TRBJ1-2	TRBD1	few	TGTGCCAGTGCCCCTGGGACAGACTATGGCTACACCTTC	CASAPGTDYGYTF
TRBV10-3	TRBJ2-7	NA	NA	TGTGCCATCAGTGAACCGACAGAATCTATAGGGCGGCAGTACTTC	CAISEPTESIGRQYF
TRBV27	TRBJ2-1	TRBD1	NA	TGTGCCAGCAGTTCTCGGACAGGGGTCGGGGATGAGCAGTTCTTC	CASSSRTGVGDEQFF
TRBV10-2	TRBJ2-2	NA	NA	TGCGCCAGCGGCTATATCACCGGGGAGCTGTTTTTT	CASGYITGELFF
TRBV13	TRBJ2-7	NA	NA	TGTGCCAGCAGCTTAGTTTCGGAGGGGGTAGACGAGCAGTACTTC	CASSLVSEGVDEQYF